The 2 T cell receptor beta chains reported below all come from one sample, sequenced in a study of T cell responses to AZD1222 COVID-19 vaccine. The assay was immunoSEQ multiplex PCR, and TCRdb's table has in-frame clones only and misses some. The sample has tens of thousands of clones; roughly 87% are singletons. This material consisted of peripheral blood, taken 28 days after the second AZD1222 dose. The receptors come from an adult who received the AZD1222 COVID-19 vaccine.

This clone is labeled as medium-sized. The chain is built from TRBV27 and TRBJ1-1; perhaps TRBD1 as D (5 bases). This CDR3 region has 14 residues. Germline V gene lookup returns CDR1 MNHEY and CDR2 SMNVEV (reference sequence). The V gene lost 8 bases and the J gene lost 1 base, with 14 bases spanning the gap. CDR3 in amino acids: CASGAAGSNTEAFF. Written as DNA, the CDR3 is TGTGCCAGCGGGGCGGCAGGATCGAACACTGAAGCTTTCTTT.

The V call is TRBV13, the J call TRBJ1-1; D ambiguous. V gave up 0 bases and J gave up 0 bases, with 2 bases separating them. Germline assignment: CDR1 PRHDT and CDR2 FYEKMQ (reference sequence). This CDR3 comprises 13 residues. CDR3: CASSLGLNTEAFF. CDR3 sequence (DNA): TGTGCCAGCAGCTTAGGGCTGAACACTGAAGCTTTCTTT.